The 3 T cell receptor beta chains in this list originate from one sample, sequenced in a study of blood T cell repertoires in COVID-19. Some clones are missing from TCRdb's copy, which holds only in-frame ones; the method was immunoSEQ multiplex PCR. The sample shows roughly 80,000 clones, 91% of them seen only once. Sequenced material: peripheral blood. The receptors shown here come from a woman aged 45-65 years in a cohort sampled during active COVID-19.

This chain joins TRBV10-2 and TRBJ1-2; TRBD1 is a possible D gene (6 bases). Germline values: CDR1 WSHSY, CDR2 SAAADI. The CDR3 is 12 amino acids. Trimming pared 10 bases from V and 4 bases from J, leaving 13 bases between. CDR3 coding DNA: TGCGCCACACACAGGGACGCCTATGGCTACACCTTC. Translation: CATHRDAYGYTF.

The V and J genes are TRBV9 and TRBJ1-2, with D hard to call. The CDR3 length is 16 residues. V gave up 2 bases and J gave up 3 bases, with 17 bases separating them. Per germline, CDR1 SGDLS and CDR2 YYNGEE. The CDR3 DNA reads TGTGCCAGCAGCGTTACGACCGAGAGGCGCTACTATGGCTACACCTTC. Protein product: CASSVTTERRYYGYTF.

This clone has just one count. The V and J genes are TRBV29-1 and TRBJ2-1; a weak D match, TRBD2 (5 bases). The CDR3 covers 12 residues. CDR1 is SQVTM and CDR2 is ANQGSEA in the germline V gene. With 1 base removed from V and 10 bases from J, the gap between germline ends came to 11 bases. The CDR3 spells CSVEVSGEEQFF. In DNA form, the CDR3 reads TGCAGCGTTGAAGTGAGTGGGGAGGAGCAGTTCTTC.